This T cell receptor beta chain was profiled in a study of blood T cell repertoires in COVID-19. The overall study: PBMCs, B-cell-depleted T cells, or T cells provided the cDNA or gDNA that made up the material.

Assay used: immunoSEQ multiplex PCR; TCRdb lists only in-frame clones, some missing. The table includes some 430,000 clones, about 90% detected once. The CDR3 is 14 residues long. V was clipped by 1 base and J by 2 bases; unmatched bases: 0. The germline gives CDR1 SGHRS, CDR2 YFSETQ. The TCR originated in a man aged 18-30 years who had recovered from COVID-19. The sample taken for sequencing was PBMCs or T cells enriched from blood (not recorded which). The chain carries TRBV5-1 and TRBJ2-5; 9 nucleotides match TRBD2. CDR3 loop: CASSLLAGQETQYF. CDR3 in DNA: TGCGCCAGCAGCTTGCTAGCGGGGCAAGAGACCCAGTACTTC.